This T cell receptor beta chain was obtained from a study of T cell clonality in common variable immunodeficiency. The sample holds many counts of this clone. Read coverage stops 3 residues before the CDR3 terminus; the germline J gene supplies the remainder. In germline, CDR1 is MNHEY, CDR2 SVGEGT. CDR3 length: 17 residues. V shed 2 bases and J 6 bases; nucleotides not matched to a gene: 11. Libraries were prepared by immunoSEQ multiplex PCR; TCRdb keeps only in-frame clonotypes and omits some of them. The sample was found to contain tens of thousands of clones, and every one recurs. This sequence was found in a person between 18 and 75 years old in good health. The specimen was peripheral blood mononuclear cells. The chain links TRBV6-2 or TRBV6-3 to TRBJ1-2; 11 bases are a match to TRBD1. The CDR3 here is CASSYPLGQGAFNGYTF. The sequenced CDR3 bases are TGTGCCAGCAGTTACCCTCTCGGACAGGGGGCGTTTAATGGC.